One T cell receptor beta chain is described in this entry. The antigen is not known. The data originate from a study of T-cell reconstitution after alpha-beta-depleted transplantation in children. Using unique molecular identifiers, the investigators prepared the TCRbeta library. TCRdb reprocessed the PCR reads via MiXCR and lists one record per CDR3 protein. The table records approximately 120,000 distinct CDR3 sequences, around a tenth of them present only once. The study's findings and limits: The study reportedly traced alpha-beta T cells about two months after transplant to several hundred expanded graft clones. The origin of high day-60 TCRbeta diversity in some patients lay in surviving recipient T cells and thymic progenitors.

The sequencing used PBMCs, mostly from graft donor cells, collected 180 days after TCRalphabeta/CD19-depleted stem cell transplant. This TCR was recovered from a girl under three years old who had a stem cell transplant for combined immunodeficiency, so the T cells may come from the graft donor.

The CDR3 sequence is CASSLTGPLDGYTF. CDR3 sequence (DNA): TGTGCCAGCAGTTTAACAGGCCCCCTCGATGGCTACACCTTC. V usage is TRBV12-3 or TRBV12-4 and J usage is TRBJ1-2; tentative D call: TRBD1 (5 bases). Trimming pared 2 bases from V and 6 bases from J, leaving 13 bases between. This CDR3 has 14 residues.